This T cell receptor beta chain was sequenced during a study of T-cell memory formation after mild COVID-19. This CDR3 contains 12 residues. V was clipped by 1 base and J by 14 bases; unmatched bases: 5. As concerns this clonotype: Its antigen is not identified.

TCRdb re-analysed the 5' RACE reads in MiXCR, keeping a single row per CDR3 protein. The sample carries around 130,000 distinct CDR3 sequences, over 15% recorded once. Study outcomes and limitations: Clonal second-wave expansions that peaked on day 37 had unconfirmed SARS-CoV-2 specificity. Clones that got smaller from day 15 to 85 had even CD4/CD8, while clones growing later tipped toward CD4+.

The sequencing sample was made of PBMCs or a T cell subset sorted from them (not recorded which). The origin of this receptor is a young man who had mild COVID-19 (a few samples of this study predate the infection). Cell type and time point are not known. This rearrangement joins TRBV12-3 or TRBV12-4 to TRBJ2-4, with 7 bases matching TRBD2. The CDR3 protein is CASSLGPGLKYF. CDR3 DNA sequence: TGTGCCAGCAGTTTAGGTCCGGGACTAAAGTACTTC.